This paragraph reports one TCR beta chain. It has no known antigen specificity. The sample holds no much larger clone one base away, and base qualities are not on file. This sample is drawn from a study of cytomegalovirus exposure and HLA in healthy donors (dated by TCRdb to the late 2010s). Study-level background: An earlier analysis of 587 of the donors reported about 280 Gb of sequence data and 117 million unique TCR beta sequences obtained from some 200 million T cells. To predict cytomegalovirus infection status, the study brought together high-throughput TCR immunosequencing, statistical association of individual TCRs with disease status, and machine learning. Among the roughly 410 genotyped donors, approximately 82% belonged to the genetic ancestry cluster associated with self-reported Caucasian donors. The later analysis used no new phenotypic data to find candidate immune exposures, relying instead on TCR beta sequences and their occurrence across donors. Donor age, sex, ethnicity and CMV serostatus were compiled together with the repertoire data. In an earlier analysis of 587 of the donors, high-throughput TCR beta sequencing was used to judge whether each TCR beta V gene segment behaved as functional or pseudogenic. An early release covering 500 to 750 HLA-typed donors comprised approximately 300 gigabases of sequencing data and some 79 million unique TCR sequences. Every repertoire in the discovery cohort had been generated on one and the same sequencing platform. Using immunosequencing, the study profiled T cell repertoires from 550 to 750 subjects and related those repertoires to cytomegalovirus serostatus. The study aimed to test whether signatures of past pathogen exposure could be identified by cataloging public T cell receptors. Typing coverage varied by locus: 629-630 donors for A, B, C, DRB1 and DQB1; approximately 500 for DQA1; more than 600 for DPA1; 450 to 480 for DPB1. Among over 350 genotyped donors of the cohort, an average of around 240,000 unique TCR beta nucleotide sequences were sequenced per donor, about a sixth of them non-productive. About 5 DR-DQ haplotypes were handled as single units for association and clustering, since linkage in the cohort was strong. To study patterns of TCR occurrence, a later analysis re-analyzed previously published TCR beta repertoires from hundreds of donors and added high-resolution HLA genotyping. HLA typing covered class I and class II loci at four-digit resolution. In addition to the first cohort of around 670 subjects, a separate validation cohort of 120 different subjects was used. A later genetic analysis used genome-wide SNP genotypes for about 65% of the roughly 670 donors, treating that subset as a discovery cohort. Findings and caveats that apply to the study as a whole: Sequencing depth was assumed to be roughly uniform across donors in the presence/absence analyses, though that assumption may not hold. In a later analysis, around 15,000 TCR beta sequences were associated with specific HLA alleles at a false discovery rate of 0.05. Fewer than 20 rarely observed V segments, including chromosome 9 orphons, were excluded from the earlier analysis of some 590 of the donors because counts were too low. A cluster of highly shared sequence variants was judged likely to represent a technical artifact of the sequencing pipeline. An earlier analysis of approximately 570 of the donors showed that most TCR beta V segments appeared in productive rearrangements either about 90% or about 30% of the time, which broadly matched IMGT annotations. Correlated functional status among segregating V segments might reflect linkage disequilibrium, but an unknown experimental factor could not be ruled out. In the study, about 150 TCR beta chains were listed as associated with cytomegalovirus. In a later analysis, HLA-associated TCR beta chains showed more clonal expansion and lower generation probabilities than non-associated chains that were equally common. Several of the top co-occurrence clusters appeared to be linked to parvovirus B19, influenza, CMV and Epstein-Barr virus, according to a later analysis. According to a later analysis, most CMV-associated TCR beta chains appeared to be HLA-restricted, and the HLA associations seemed to be driven largely by CMV exposure. Because some donors lacked HLA typing at each locus, the association tests relied only on the typed subset. V-gene and J-gene trimming of TCR beta chains was associated with a missense DCLRE1C variant in a later genetic analysis, and the association was replicated in an independent cohort. In a later analysis, the rate of TCR association differed among HLA loci, with DRB1 alleles having the most associated TCRs and HLA-C alleles having the fewest. In this cohort, only TCR beta chains were sequenced, and detectable features were limited by the absence of alpha or paired-chain data. The only immune exposure information available for the cohort was CMV serostatus. Some IMGT-functional V segments, including TRBV6-2 and TRBV6-3, could not be told apart with the 87-base-pair reads, so those segments were excluded. A later genetic analysis reported fewer N-insertions in productive TCRs among donors in an Asian-associated ancestry cluster than the roughly 700-donor mean. Most TCR sequences were observed very rarely across donors, whereas some public TCRs were present in many individuals. According to the authors, the approach could potentially be generalized to other disease states and immunological phenotypes. In vitro tests confirmed that a few of the cytomegalovirus-associated TCR beta chains recognize cytomegalovirus antigens. The classifier was reported to diagnose cytomegalovirus status with high specificity and sensitivity in both the original cohort and the validation cohort. A further reported finding was that TCR beta sequences accurately predicted the HLA-A and HLA-B alleles for most subjects in the first cohort. When HLA alleles, especially DR and DQ, strongly co-occurred, TCR associations were difficult to assign to individual alleles.

Library generation was performed with the immunoSEQ multiplex PCR assay. A mixture of 60 forward primers for TCR Vbeta segments and 13 reverse primers for TCR Jbeta segments was used in the multiplex PCR. The CDR3 region of rearranged TCR beta genes was amplified from genomic DNA by a multiplex PCR assay. The amplified TCR beta libraries were sequenced on the Illumina HiSeq System as 87-base-pair reads. Concerning the study's data processing: Across the 600 to 700 repertoires, a later analysis counted tens of millions of unique TCR beta chains, 9.5 million to 12 million of which were shared by at least two donors. A nearest-neighbor algorithm error-corrected the raw reads and collapsed the reads into unique sequences, merging closely related sequences to remove PCR and sequencing errors. V, D and J gene segments were assigned by aligning CDR3 sequences to IMGT reference sequences. For a sequence to be retained, a match of at least six nucleotides to both a V gene segment and a J gene segment was required. Rearrangements were called productive when the CDR3 lacked stop codons and stayed in frame with V and J; all others were non-productive. CDR3 was defined by IMGT convention, running from the second conserved V-encoded cysteine to the conserved J-encoded phenylalanine. The earlier analysis of about 610 of the donors excluded any sequence lacking an unambiguous match to a single V gene segment. In an earlier analysis of some 590 of the donors, V segments were called functional above 56.7% productive rearrangements and were called segregating when the between-donor standard deviation exceeded 5%. A statistical classification framework was built for diagnosing cytomegalovirus status from the catalog of TCR beta chain sequences. In a later analysis, V and J genes were assigned by comparing TCR nucleotide sequences against IMGT/GENE-DB human TR gene sequences. A later analysis assigned CDR3 sequences and most-parsimonious VDJ recombination scenarios with the TCRdist pipeline. A later analysis defined each TCR beta chain by its CDR3 amino acid sequence plus V-gene family, and excluded reads lacking a unique V-gene family. A later analysis removed 500 to 650 highly shared, low-generation-probability nucleotide sequences to deal with suspected cross-contamination and a sequencing artifact. In a later analysis, a clonal expansion index was calculated for each public chain from normalized within-repertoire ranks of inferred template counts. In a later analysis, generation probabilities were computed using a VDJ recombination model fitted to out-of-frame rearrangements, and the results were checked against IGoR. A later analysis scored TCR-TCR, TCR-HLA and TCR-CMV co-occurrence with hypergeometric tests, applying a repertoire-size bias correction to TCR pairs. A later analysis estimated false discovery rates by permuting HLA or CMV assignments 20 times. A later analysis grouped co-occurring TCRs with DBSCAN, adding TCRdist sequence similarity when clustering within HLA-allele-positive subsets. Repertoires with fewer than 30,000 or more than 120,000 public chains were left out of co-occurrence clustering, as were a handful of repertoires with anomalous nucleotide sharing. TCRdb obtained this table from immuneACCESS and retained in-frame rearrangements with V and J assigned. These tables miss some clones; where compared with another copy, unresolved V genes account for less than half of the shortfall, and the remainder is unexplained. V and J calls and clone size are as listed in that table; D and trimming were resolved from the DNA. This sample is represented by about 160,000 clones; 70% to 75% of them were singletons. Under 5.5% of the sample rests with the top ten.

The cohort consisted of more than 650 healthy bone marrow donors. At the time of sampling, all cohort members were nominally healthy, though unrecorded immune exposures were likely present. The donor tested CMV seropositive, placing the donor among the 289 seropositive members of the cohort. Every donor gave a peripheral blood sample, and the peripheral blood mononuclear cells from that sample were used for TCR beta sequencing. The Qiagen DNeasy Blood Extraction Kit was used to extract genomic DNA from the blood cell samples. For CDR1 and CDR2, the germline V gene (reference sequence) lists LNHDA and SQIVND. Compared with germline, V lacks 10 bases and J lacks 8 bases; bases without a gene match: 11. Including the terminal cysteine and phenylalanine, the CDR3 comprises 14 residues. Only CDR3 DNA remains: 42 bases, in frame from the first base.

The sequence links TRBV19 to TRBJ2-2, and 9 junctional nucleotides match TRBD2. The source material was PBMCs. The receptor comes from a man younger than 35 in good health and CMV-seropositive. Here the CDR3 is given as CATERREGMGELFF. Read as DNA, the sequence is TGTGCCACCGAGCGGCGGGAGGGCATGGGGGAGCTGTTTTTT.